This TCR beta chain was observed in a study of blood T cells in healthy people across ages. Overall study results and limits: Among T cells, TCR beta diversity per million cells dropped roughly linearly as age rose.

As concerns this clonotype: Its antigen is unidentified.

Next came a second PCR, run for about 6 to 12 cycles, which used a sample-barcoded 5' primer along with a J-beta primer mix. TCRdb re-derived calls from the 5' RACE reads in MiXCR, one entry per CDR3 protein. This table has fewer than 650,000 distinct CDR3 sequences, roughly a quarter appearing once. CDR3 size: 16 residues. V was clipped by 4 bases and J by 0 bases, with 15 bases between them. Germline-derived CDR1 and CDR2 are MNHEY and SMNVEV (reference sequence). These same data were also listed under a study on T cells of mothers and their children. That paper states: In each mother, TCR beta CDR3 reads exceeded 10 million; in each child, they numbered approximately 3 million. Relative to unrelated pairs, biologically related mother-child dyads exhibited marginally greater, non-significant overlap.

The sample consisted of blood. The rearrangement uses TRBV27 and TRBJ1-2, with D perhaps TRBD1 (6 bases). This clonotype was obtained from a boy between 2 and 15 years old in good health. The CDR3 here is CASSWRGKGSNYGYTF. The CDR3 bases are TGTGCCAGCAGTTGGAGGGGGAAAGGGTCTAACTATGGCTACACCTTC.